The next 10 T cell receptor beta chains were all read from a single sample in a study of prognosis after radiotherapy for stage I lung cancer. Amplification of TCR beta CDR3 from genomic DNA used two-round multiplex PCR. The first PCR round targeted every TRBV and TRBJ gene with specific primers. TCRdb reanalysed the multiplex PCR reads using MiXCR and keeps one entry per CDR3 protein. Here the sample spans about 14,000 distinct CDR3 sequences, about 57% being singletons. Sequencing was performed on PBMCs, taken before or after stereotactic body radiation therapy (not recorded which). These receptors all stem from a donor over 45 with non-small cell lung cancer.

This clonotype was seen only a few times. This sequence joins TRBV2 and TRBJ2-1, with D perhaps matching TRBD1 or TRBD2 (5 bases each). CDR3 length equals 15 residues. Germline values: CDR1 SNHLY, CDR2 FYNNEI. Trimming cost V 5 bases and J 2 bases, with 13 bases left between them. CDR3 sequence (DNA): TGTGCCAGCAGTTCCGACCGGGGCACCTACAATGAGCAGTTCTTC. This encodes CASSSDRGTYNEQFF.

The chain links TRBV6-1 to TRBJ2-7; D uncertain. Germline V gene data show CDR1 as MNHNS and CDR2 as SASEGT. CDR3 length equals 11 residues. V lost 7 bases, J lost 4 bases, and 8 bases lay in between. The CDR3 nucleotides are TGTGCCAGCACCAACACGTACGAGCAGTACTTC. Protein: CASTNTYEQYF.

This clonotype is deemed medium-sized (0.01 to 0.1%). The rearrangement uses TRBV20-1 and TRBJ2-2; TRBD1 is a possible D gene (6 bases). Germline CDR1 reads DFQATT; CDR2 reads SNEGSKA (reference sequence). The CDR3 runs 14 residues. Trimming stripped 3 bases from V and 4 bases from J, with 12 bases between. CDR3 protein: CSARAGAGTGELFF. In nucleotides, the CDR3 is TGCAGTGCTAGGGCAGGGGCAGGCACCGGGGAGCTGTTTTTT.

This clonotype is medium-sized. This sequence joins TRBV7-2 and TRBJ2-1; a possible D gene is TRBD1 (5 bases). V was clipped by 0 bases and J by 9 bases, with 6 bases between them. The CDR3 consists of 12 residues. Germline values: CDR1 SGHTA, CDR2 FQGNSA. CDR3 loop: CASSLAQGEQFF. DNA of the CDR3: TGTGCCAGCAGCTTAGCGCAGGGTGAGCAGTTCTTC.

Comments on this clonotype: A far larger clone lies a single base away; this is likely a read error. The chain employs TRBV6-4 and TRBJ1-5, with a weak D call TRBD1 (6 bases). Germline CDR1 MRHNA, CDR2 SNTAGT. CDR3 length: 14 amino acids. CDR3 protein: CASSYSGAAQPQHF. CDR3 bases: TGTGCCAGCAGTTACTCGGGGGCAGCTCAGCCCCAGCATTTT.

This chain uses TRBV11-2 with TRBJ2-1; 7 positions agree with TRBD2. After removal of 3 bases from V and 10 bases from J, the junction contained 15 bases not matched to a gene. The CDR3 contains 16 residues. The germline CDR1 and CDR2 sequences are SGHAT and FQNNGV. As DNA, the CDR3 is TGTGCCAGCAGCTTCAGTACCTGGGGAGGGACCGGGGAGCAGTTCTTC. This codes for CASSFSTWGGTGEQFF.

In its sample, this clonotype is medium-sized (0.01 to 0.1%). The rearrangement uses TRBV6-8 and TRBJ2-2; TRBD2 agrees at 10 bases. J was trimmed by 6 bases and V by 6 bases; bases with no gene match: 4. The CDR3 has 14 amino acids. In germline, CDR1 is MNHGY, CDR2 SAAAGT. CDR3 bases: TGTGCCAGCAGGAGCGGGAGGGCCGCCGGGGAGCTGTTTTTT. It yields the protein CASRSGRAAGELFF.

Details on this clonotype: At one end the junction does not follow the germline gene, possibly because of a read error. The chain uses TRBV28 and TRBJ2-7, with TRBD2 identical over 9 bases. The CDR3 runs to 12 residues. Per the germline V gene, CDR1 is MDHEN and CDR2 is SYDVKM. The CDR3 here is CASRETGTSRNF. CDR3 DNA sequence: TGTGCCAGCAGAGAAACCGGGACTAGCAGAAACTTC.

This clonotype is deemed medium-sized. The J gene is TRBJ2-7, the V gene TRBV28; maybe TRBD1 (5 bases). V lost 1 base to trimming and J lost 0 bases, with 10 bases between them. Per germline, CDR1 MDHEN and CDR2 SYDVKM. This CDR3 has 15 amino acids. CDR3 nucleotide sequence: TGTGCCAGCAGTTTATTGTTACAGGCCTCCTACGAGCAGTACTTC. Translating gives CASSLLLQASYEQYF.

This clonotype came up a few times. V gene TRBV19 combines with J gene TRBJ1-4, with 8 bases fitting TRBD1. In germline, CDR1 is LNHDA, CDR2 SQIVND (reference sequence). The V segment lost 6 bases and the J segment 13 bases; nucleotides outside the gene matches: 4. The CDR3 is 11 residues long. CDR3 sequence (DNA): TGTGCCAGTAGGGACAGGGCGGGACTGTTTTTT. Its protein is CASRDRAGLFF.